The rows below give T cell receptor beta chains drawn from one sample of a study of post-analysis software for immune sequencing data. TCRdb processed the PCR reads anew with MiXCR; each CDR3 protein has one entry. Of more than 450,000 distinct CDR3 sequences listed, around 34% are singletons. The specimen was blood. Receptor source: a girl aged 2-17 years with multiple sclerosis. The CDR3 runs from the conserved cysteine through the conserved F or W. Each record gives: J gene, D gene, V gene, clone size, CDR3 DNA, CDR3 protein. D genes are given only for firm matches. Clone size is shown for a subset of rows, as once, few, many or a class of expanded clone.

>TRBJ2-5|.|TRBV20-1|few
TGCAGTGCTAGAGTATCAGGGGTCGAAGAGACCCAGTACTTC
CSARVSGVEETQYF
>TRBJ1-1|.|TRBV9|.
TGTGCCAGCAGCGTAGCCCCGACCGCGGGTTCTGAAGCTTTCTTT
CASSVAPTAGSEAFF
>TRBJ2-4|TRBD1|TRBV24-1|few
TGTGCCACCAGTGATCCCGGGACAGGGGGCAACATTCAGTACTTC
CATSDPGTGGNIQYF
>TRBJ2-3|TRBD2|TRBV7-2|few
TGTGCCAGCAGCCTAGGGACTAGCGGCAGCACAGATACGCAGTATTTT
CASSLGTSGSTDTQYF
>TRBJ1-4|.|TRBV12-3/TRBV12-4|.
TGTGCCAGCAAAAAAGGGGGGGCGACTAATGAAAAACTGTTTTTT
CASKKGGATNEKLFF
>TRBJ2-7|.|TRBV27|.
TGTGCCAGCAGGAGGGACTCCCTGGGCGAGCAGTACTTC
CASRRDSLGEQYF
>TRBJ2-6|TRBD1|TRBV2|.
TGTGCCAGCAGGGGACAGGGATTCTCTGGGGCCAACGTCCTGACTTTC
CASRGQGFSGANVLTF
>TRBJ1-2|.|TRBV28|.
TGTGCCAGCAGGCCCGGGGGGGCCAGGATCATCTATGGCTACACCTTC
CASRPGGARIIYGYTF
>TRBJ2-1|.|TRBV12-3/TRBV12-4|.
TGTGCCAGCAGTTTCAGGTACGGGAATGAGCAGTTCTTC
CASSFRYGNEQFF
>TRBJ2-7|TRBD1|TRBV7-9|.
TGTGCCAGCAGCTCATTTCGGGACAGTTACGAGCAGTACTTC
CASSSFRDSYEQYF
>TRBJ1-4|TRBD1|TRBV25-1|.
TGTGCCAGCAGTGAGACAGGGAGGAATGAAAAACTGTTTTTT
CASSETGRNEKLFF
>TRBJ2-7|.|TRBV12-3/TRBV12-4|.
TGTGCCAGCAGCGCCGGACTACTTTCTGCCTACGAGCAGTACTTC
CASSAGLLSAYEQYF
>TRBJ1-1|.|TRBV10-2|few
TGCGCCAGCAGCGAGACCGTGGGGAGTAACACTGAAGCTTTCTTT
CASSETVGSNTEAFF
>TRBJ2-3|.|TRBV28|few
TGTGCCCCGTTTACCGCTGCAGATACGCAGTATTTT
CAPFTAADTQYF
>TRBJ2-3|TRBD2|TRBV5-6|.
TGTGCCAGCAGCTTGGCACTAGCGGGGGGAAGCACAGATACGCAGTATTTT
CASSLALAGGSTDTQYF
>TRBJ2-1|.|TRBV9|.
TGTGCCAGCAGCGTACCAGACGGGGACCATGAGCAGTTCTTC
CASSVPDGDHEQFF
>TRBJ1-2|.|TRBV9|.
TGTGCCAGCAGCGGGCGGTGGGACACTAACTATGGCTACACCTTC
CASSGRWDTNYGYTF
>TRBJ2-5|.|TRBV4-2|.
TGTGCCAGCAGCCAGACCACAAGTGAGACCCAGTACTTC
CASSQTTSETQYF
>TRBJ2-7|TRBD1|TRBV7-9|many
TGTGCCAGCAGCTCGACAGGGAGCTCCTACGAGCAGTACTTC
CASSSTGSSYEQYF
>TRBJ2-1|TRBD2|TRBV9|few
TGTGCCAGCAGCGTGGGTCAACTAGCGATTGGCCCCCATGAGCAGTTCTTC
CASSVGQLAIGPHEQFF
>TRBJ2-1|TRBD2|TRBV4-1|.
TGCGCCAGCAGCCAAGTCCCCCTAGCGGGGATCTATAATGAGCAGTTCTTC
CASSQVPLAGIYNEQFF
>TRBJ1-1|TRBD1|TRBV6-5|.
TGTGCCAGCAGTTCTGGGACAGTAGGAACTGAAGCTTTCTTT
CASSSGTVGTEAFF
>TRBJ1-6|.|TRBV5-4|.
TGTGCCAGCAGCTTGGAGGGGGAGGATTCACCCCTCCACTTT
CASSLEGEDSPLHF
>TRBJ2-7|TRBD2|TRBV6-6|.
TGTGCCAGCAGCCCATCTGGGAGGGTCGGCTACGAGCAGTACTTC
CASSPSGRVGYEQYF
>TRBJ1-4|.|TRBV4-1|.
TGCGCCAGCAGCCAAAGGACGGTTACGCAAAAACTGTTTTTT
CASSQRTVTQKLFF
>TRBJ2-7|.|TRBV20-1|.
TGCAGTGCCACAGGTGCCACTTACGAGCAGTACTTC
CSATGATYEQYF
>TRBJ2-3|.|TRBV24-1|.
TGTGCCCCCCAAGGGGGGGGCACAGATACGCAGTATTTT
CAPQGGGTDTQYF
>TRBJ1-1|.|TRBV4-1|.
TGCGCCAGCAGCTGGCTTAGGGACATGAACACTGAAGCTTTCTTT
CASSWLRDMNTEAFF